One T cell receptor (beta chain) is described in this entry. This entry belongs to a study of blood T cell repertoires in COVID-19. Study details: Sites across the United States, Italy and Spain contributed samples from acute and convalescent COVID-19. Sources were T cells, B-cell-depleted T cells, or PBMCs; the material itself was cDNA or gDNA.

This CDR3 contains 14 residues. Germline CDR1 is MNHEY and CDR2 is SVGAGI. Original processing notes: Estimation of nucleated cell counts was performed using reference gene primer amplification. Assay: immunoSEQ multiplex PCR; the TCRdb copy retains only in-frame clones and omits some. That table is the source of V, J and clone size, and D and trimming were worked out from the DNA. The sample gives about 190,000 clones, around 91% of which show up once; about 0.66% is in the top ten. Specimen: peripheral blood. The chain employs TRBV6-5 and TRBJ2-1, with TRBD2 matching 8 bases. The receptor was derived from a man over 45 with acute or convalescent COVID-19. CDR3 in DNA: TGTGCTTCCAGCGGGGGAAGCTCCTACAATGAGCAGTTCTTC. This translates into CASSGGSSYNEQFF.